Listed below are T cell receptor beta chains from one sample, sequenced in a study of T-cell memory formation after mild COVID-19. TCRdb processed the 5' RACE reads anew with MiXCR; each CDR3 protein has one entry. The data show roughly 250,000 distinct CDR3 sequences, 16% seen once. Sequencing input: PBMCs or a T cell subset sorted from them (not recorded which). These receptors were taken from a young man who had mild COVID-19 (a few samples of this study predate the infection). Cell type and time point are not known. The conserved cysteine and the conserved F or W are not part of the CDR3 here. The D gene is left open where the match is weak.

d_gene	v_gene	j_gene	CDR3aa
TRBD1	TRBV7-9	TRBJ2-7	ASSPLIRDRVRDEQY
TRBD1	TRBV12-3/TRBV12-4	TRBJ2-5	ASSSRSGQGLQTQY
TRBD1	TRBV6-6	TRBJ1-2	ASSLSGTGQGYT
NA	TRBV6-6	TRBJ2-2	ASSGTGELF
TRBD2	TRBV12-3/TRBV12-4	TRBJ2-1	ASSSGGAYNEQF
TRBD1	TRBV20-1	TRBJ2-5	SAREQGARETQY
NA	TRBV29-1	TRBJ2-5	SVALSAQETQY
NA	TRBV7-8	TRBJ1-5	ASSDDMNQPQH
TRBD1	TRBV5-1	TRBJ1-5	ARSLGGRGQPQH
NA	TRBV20-1	TRBJ1-5	SAVQGNQPQH
TRBD2	TRBV2	TRBJ2-5	ASRTMRTSGGQETQY
NA	TRBV4-1	TRBJ1-5	ASSQDHGNLNQPQH
TRBD1	TRBV7-9	TRBJ1-5	ASSTSDRVGNQPQH
TRBD1	TRBV5-1	TRBJ1-5	ASSFRPGQDQPQH
NA	TRBV20-1	TRBJ1-3	SASRISGNTIY
NA	TRBV10-1	TRBJ2-7	ASSESPYSYEQY
TRBD1	TRBV6-5	TRBJ2-7	ASSGQADYEQY
TRBD1	TRBV5-1	TRBJ2-2	ASSRLPSGQGYTGELF
NA	TRBV10-3	TRBJ1-5	AIRGRRAGDSNQPQH
NA	TRBV15	TRBJ2-7	ATSSAPGGYEQY
NA	TRBV10-3	TRBJ2-3	AIPGPWADTQY
NA	TRBV27	TRBJ1-4	ASSLLGAINEKLF
NA	TRBV28	TRBJ2-2	ASSFGGGPSNTGELF
TRBD1	TRBV6-2/TRBV6-3	TRBJ1-1	ASRHLTGARDTEAF
NA	TRBV18	TRBJ1-2	ASSPPGGLANYGYT
NA	TRBV7-3	TRBJ2-2	ASSLSGARNTGELF
NA	TRBV5-8	TRBJ1-1	ASSLYSGALSEAF
NA	TRBV18	TRBJ1-2	ASSPGAMGYGYT
NA	TRBV5-1	TRBJ2-4	ASSLARSSSIQY
NA	TRBV7-3	TRBJ2-1	ASSTDRSSYNEQF
NA	TRBV5-1	TRBJ1-2	ASSLELNGYT
TRBD2	TRBV6-6	TRBJ2-1	ASMPLAVTYNEQF
NA	TRBV5-4	TRBJ1-2	ASSFDLLNRNYGYT
NA	TRBV7-9	TRBJ1-1	ASSLGGQAF
NA	TRBV5-1	TRBJ1-4	ASTLTATNEKLF
TRBD2	TRBV6-2/TRBV6-3	TRBJ2-7	ASSYIRSGSSYEQY
TRBD2	TRBV7-8	TRBJ2-2	ASLLGGEGTGELF
NA	TRBV29-1	TRBJ2-5	SVEVGAQETQY
NA	TRBV5-1	TRBJ2-7	ASSRGGDWDRNYEQY
NA	TRBV7-2	TRBJ2-3	ASSLGLAYTDTQY
TRBD2	TRBV9	TRBJ2-5	ASSVGLAGETQY
NA	TRBV7-9	TRBJ2-4	ASSFLGGAKNIQY
TRBD2	TRBV12-3/TRBV12-4	TRBJ2-2	ASSPPPGLAGGNTGELF
NA	TRBV5-1	TRBJ2-5	ASSSAGNQETQY
NA	TRBV7-8	TRBJ2-1	ASSLARAGEYNEQF
NA	TRBV4-3	TRBJ2-5	ASSQDGRRGQETQY
NA	TRBV7-3	TRBJ1-2	ASSGSGGEGYT
TRBD1	TRBV5-4	TRBJ1-4	ASSSQGGLTNEKLF
NA	TRBV28	TRBJ2-2	ASSVVVRTGELF
NA	TRBV7-8	TRBJ1-1	ASSLVVREAF
TRBD2	TRBV20-1	TRBJ2-3	SVRPSGLVTDTQY
NA	TRBV7-2	TRBJ2-7	ASSSIYEQY
NA	TRBV5-1	TRBJ2-3	ASRTSSTDTQY
NA	TRBV29-1	TRBJ2-7	SVEDDYEQY
TRBD1	TRBV29-1	TRBJ1-2	SVSGTGHGYT
NA	TRBV6-1	TRBJ1-5	ASSEYPNGNQPQH
NA	TRBV12-3/TRBV12-4	TRBJ1-2	ASSFHITGIHGYT
NA	TRBV12-3/TRBV12-4	TRBJ2-7	ASSSRTAPYEQY
NA	TRBV4-1	TRBJ2-1	ASSQDRASSYNEQF